This T cell receptor (beta chain) was captured by sequencing in a study of blood T cell repertoires in COVID-19. Looking at the study overall: Whether acute or convalescent, the COVID-19 samples came from the United States, Italy and Spain. T cells, B-cell-depleted T cells, or PBMCs provided the cDNA or gDNA that served as material.

Sequenced by immunoSEQ multiplex PCR; TCRdb stores in-frame clones only, minus some. The sample has around 700,000 clones, just under 90% seen once. This CDR3 is built from 17 residues. The ends lost 4 bases at V and 5 bases at J; junction bases unmatched: 17. Looked up from germline, CDR1 is SGHKS and CDR2 is YYEKEE (reference sequence). The clonotype originates from a woman younger than 30 with acute or convalescent COVID-19. V usage is TRBV5-5 and J usage is TRBJ1-2; 7 bases map to TRBD1. The sequencing input was peripheral blood. The CDR3: CASSLSTGAKTMYGYTF. The CDR3 coding sequence is TGTGCCAGCAGCCTATCCACAGGGGCAAAGACGATGTATGGCTACACCTTC. The full variable domain, its missing parts supplied by reference TRBV5-5 and TRBJ1-2, is DAGVTQSPTHLIKTRGQQVTLRCSPISGHKSVSWYQQVLGQGPQFIFQYYEKEERGRGNFPDRFSARQFPNYSSELNVNALLLGDSALYLCASSLSTGAKTMYGYTFGSGTRLTVV.